The 10 T cell receptor beta chains below come from one sample, sequenced in a study of T cell repertoires in cytomegalovirus infection (dated by TCRdb to between 2017 and 2020). No antigen has been assigned to these receptors. The instrument was an Illumina HiSeq 1500. TCRdb cleaned the public reads at Q25 with fastp, built clones with MiXCR and kept in-frame beta chains. Every distinct CDR3 protein forms one entry, paired with its most common genes and DNA. The sample has approximately 300,000 distinct CDR3 sequences on record, around 29% of them singletons. Around 19% of the sample rests with the top ten. What the treatment or condition label conveys for this sample: in vitro stimulation with specific CMV peptide epitopes to enrich CMV-specific T cells. The sample in question was cultured PBMCs, obtained from culture after CMV antigen stimulation. The origin of the receptors is a human donor in good health (CMV status not recorded). Some clones in this sample may be carry-over from other donors' samples.

The chain employs TRBV5-1 and TRBJ1-6; D is uncertain. This CDR3 spans 14 amino acids. Germline loops: CDR1 SGHRS, CDR2 YFSETQ. The V end was cut by 2 bases, the J end by 10 bases, with 13 bases between. The CDR3 loop reads CASSFRAAASPLHF. The CDR3 DNA sequence: TGCGCCAGCAGCTTCCGGGCCGCGGCGTCACCCCTCCACTTT.

The chain has TRBV19 and TRBJ1-2; 8 bases are shared with TRBD1. J was trimmed by 4 bases and V by 0 bases; bases with no gene match: 7. This CDR3 is 16 amino acids long. CDR1 LNHDA and CDR2 SQIVND come from the germline V gene (reference sequence). The CDR3 is CASSIDLDRVVYGYTF. In DNA, the CDR3 is TGTGCCAGTAGTATAGATCTGGACAGGGTTGTCTATGGCTACACCTTC.

The chain joins TRBV7-2 to TRBJ2-3; D gene unclear. From germline, CDR1 is SGHTA and CDR2 FQGNSA. The CDR3 sequence is 17 residues long. V was clipped by 5 bases and J by 7 bases, with 25 bases between them. The CDR3 is CASSPGRLSSITNTQYF. The CDR3 nucleotides are TGTGCCAGCAGCCCTGGTCGGTTAAGCTCCATTACGAATACGCAGTATTTT.

This clonotype was seen at least ten times. The rearrangement uses TRBV7-4 and TRBJ1-2, with 12 bases fitting TRBD1. The germline CDR1 and CDR2 sequences are SGHVT and SQSDAQ. Trimming cost V 4 bases and J 4 bases; bases outside gene matches: 10. This CDR3 region has 17 residues. CDR3 in DNA: TGTGCCAGCAGCTCTATCAGGGACAGGGGGCTTCCCTATGGCTACACCTTC. Residues: CASSSIRDRGLPYGYTF.

The genes are TRBV5-1 and TRBJ2-5, with D tentatively TRBD2 (6 bases). CDR3 length: 15 amino acids. V lost 2 bases and J lost 0, with 11 bases in between. Germline-derived CDR1 and CDR2 are SGHRS and YFSETQ. As DNA, the CDR3 is TGCGCCAGCAGCTTAGGACCGGGGGACCAAGAGACCCAGTACTTC. Translating gives CASSLGPGDQETQYF.

By share, this clonotype counts as medium-sized (0.01 to 0.1%). This chain uses TRBV7-2 with TRBJ1-1; D is possibly TRBD1 (6 bases). The ends were cut back, 5 bases at V and 4 bases at J, with 17 bases in the middle. Germline loops: CDR1 SGHTA, CDR2 FQGNSA. The CDR3 has 15 residues. The CDR3 loop is CASSLQQGVSTEAFF. CDR3 nucleotide sequence: TGTGCCAGCAGCCTTCAACAGGGAGTAAGCACTGAAGCTTTCTTT.

This clonotype was detected many times. The chain employs TRBV9 and TRBJ1-2, with 9 bases aligning to TRBD1. Germline trimming cut 3 bases from V and 5 bases from J; bases unmatched to any gene: 2. Germline CDR1 SGDLS, CDR2 YYNGEE. This CDR3 spans 13 amino acids. This CDR3 reads CASSAGTGYGYTF. The CDR3 DNA reads as TGTGCCAGCAGCGCCGGGACAGGGTATGGCTACACCTTC.

This sequence joins TRBV29-1 and TRBJ2-3, with 8 bases identical to TRBD2. Germline V lookup: CDR1 SQVTM, CDR2 ANQGSEA. Trimming cost V 5 bases and J 4 bases; bases outside gene matches: 8. There are 14 residues in the CDR3. CDR3 nucleotide sequence: TGCAGCGTTCGACTAGCGTCCTTATCAGATACGCAGTATTTT. This codes for CSVRLASLSDTQYF.

The chain uses TRBV2 and TRBJ2-3; 7 bases map to TRBD2. The CDR3 contains 15 residues. Germline CDR1 is SNHLY and CDR2 is FYNNEI. Unmatched junction bases numbered 6, after V lost 4 bases and J lost 2 bases. This chain's CDR3 is CASSVGGGTTDTQYF. The CDR3 region has the DNA TGTGCCAGCAGTGTAGGCGGGGGAACCACAGATACGCAGTATTTT.

The V and J genes are TRBV7-9 and TRBJ1-1, with D perhaps TRBD1 (6 bases). CDR3 length: 14 amino acids. Germline V gene lookup returns CDR1 SEHNR and CDR2 FQNEAQ (reference sequence). Trimming shortened V by 1 base and J by 7 bases, and 13 bases separated the two germline ends. Written as DNA, the CDR3 is TGTGCCAGCAGCTTAGACAGGGATGCGGGTGAAGCTTTCTTT. Protein sequence: CASSLDRDAGEAFF.